The clone carrying this T cell receptor beta chain was detected many times. Unique molecular identifier tags were affixed to discrete cDNA molecules. MiXCR, run by TCRdb on the 5' RACE reads, gives a single entry per CDR3 protein. The sample consists of roughly 20,000 distinct CDR3 sequences, less than 4.5% of them appearing once. The data belong to a study of early T cells in non-severe SARS-CoV-2 infection. Germline CDR1 reads DFQATT; CDR2 reads SNEGSKA (reference sequence). V gave up 3 bases and J gave up 3 bases; unmatched junction bases: 6. The CDR3 sequence is 14 residues long. This sequence joins TRBV20-1 and TRBJ2-7; 9 bases match TRBD1. This TCR was recovered from an adult who was a healthcare worker with PCR-confirmed SARS-CoV-2 infection or an uninfected control (not recorded which). Sequencing used whole blood. This chain's CDR3 is CSASSGTGNYEQYF. CDR3 bases: TGCAGTGCTAGTTCCGGGACAGGGAACTACGAGCAGTACTTC.